This T cell receptor beta chain stems from a study of regulatory T cells in long-lasting Graves disease. Study as a whole: Newly diagnosed Graves' patients had under 3 months of antithyroid drugs.

Points from the study as a whole: Study of thyroid tissue was not done, with only peripheral blood studied.

V lost 5 bases, J lost 7 bases, and 21 bases lay in between. The CDR3 runs to 16 residues. CDR1 MNHEY and CDR2 SVGEGT come from the germline V gene. Time point described: newly diagnosed GD, antithyroid drugs for less than 3 months. PBMCs were the source of the RNA used for TCR sequencing. In regard to this clonotype: Its antigen remains unidentified.

Through Arm-PCR of CDR3 regions and iRepertoire HTBI primers, TCR beta libraries were built. One entry per CDR3 protein results from TCRdb running MiXCR on the multiplex PCR reads. The data show 350,000 to 450,000 distinct CDR3 sequences, 15% seen once. These data were also reused for a study on T cells in Graves' hyperthyroidism and ophthalmopathy. This second report adds: Hyperthyroidism, newly diagnosed and lasting under 2 months, affected patients aged 18 to 65. For the diagnoses, clinical symptoms, serum thyroxine and TRAb, thyroid ultrasound and orbital computed tomography were used.

The sequencing used peripheral blood mononuclear cells (PBMCs), collected at new diagnosis, from a patient treated with antithyroid drugs. V and J are TRBV6-2 or TRBV6-3 and TRBJ2-1, with D tentatively TRBD2 (6 bases). This TCR was recovered from a woman between 35 and 50 years old with Graves disease. The CDR3 here is CASSGGSTLTSNEQFF. CDR3 DNA sequence: TGTGCCAGCAGTGGGGGGTCTACACTTACATCTAATGAGCAGTTCTTC.